This TCR beta chain was obtained from a study of shared clonotypes between healthy human individuals. Study observations and caveats: Sequencing depth was expected to influence donor clonotype sharing.

As for this clone: Its antigen is as yet unknown.

The CDR3 length is 16 residues. The V gene's germline CDR1 is SEHNR and CDR2 FQNEAQ (reference sequence). The J segment lost 4 bases and the V segment lost 5 bases, leaving 8 bases of the junction unmatched. Assay used: immunoSEQ multiplex PCR; TCRdb lists only in-frame clones, some missing. Here the sample spans more than 1,200,000 clones, approximately 98.5% being singletons. This rearrangement joins TRBV7-9 to TRBJ1-4; 9 positions match TRBD1. This sequence was found in a young man in good health. Sequencing was performed on naive CD4+ T cells sorted from blood. The sample's subset: CD45RA+ positively selected. The CDR3 region is CASSHPTGGFNEKLFF. In DNA, the CDR3 is TGTGCCAGCAGCCACCCTACAGGGGGCTTTAATGAAAAACTGTTTTTT.